This T cell receptor beta chain derives from a study of T cells in tuberculosis. Study-level information: This South African cohort compared adolescents with or without latent tuberculosis against adults with active tuberculosis. General observations from the study: Active tuberculosis patients had shorter CDR3-alpha; the beta difference was nonsignificant. Active tuberculosis TCR-alpha repertoires lay closer to GMM-specific TCRs than IGRA-negative controls, suggesting clonal expansion.

Trimming at V came to 3 bases and at J to 3 bases, leaving 6 bases not matched to a gene. This CDR3 region has 16 residues. CDR1 and CDR2 from the germline V gene are SGHDT and YYEEEE. Only in-frame clones appear in the TCRdb table, and some are missing; sequencing was by immunoSEQ multiplex PCR. The data hold 35,000 to 55,000 clones, with 90% to 95% observed a single time. Tuberculin skin test and IGRA determined adolescents' latent tuberculosis status at entry. Turning to this clone: Its antigen is as yet unknown.

This sequence was found in a donor aged 10 to 29 with latent tuberculosis or without tuberculosis infection. The source material was PBMCs. The rearrangement links TRBV5-6 to TRBJ1-4; TRBD1 matches at 9 bases. The CDR3 protein is CASSSTGGGPNEKLFF. CDR3 nucleotides: TGTGCCAGCAGCTCTACAGGGGGCGGGCCTAATGAAAAACTGTTTTTT.